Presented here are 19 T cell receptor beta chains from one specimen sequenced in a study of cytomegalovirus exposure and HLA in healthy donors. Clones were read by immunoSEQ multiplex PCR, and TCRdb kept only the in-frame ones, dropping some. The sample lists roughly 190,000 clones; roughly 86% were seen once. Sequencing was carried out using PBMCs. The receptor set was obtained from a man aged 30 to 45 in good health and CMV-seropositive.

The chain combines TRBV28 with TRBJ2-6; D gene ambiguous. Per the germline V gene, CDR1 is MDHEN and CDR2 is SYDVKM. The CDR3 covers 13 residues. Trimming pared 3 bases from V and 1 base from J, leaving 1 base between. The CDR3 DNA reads TGTGCCAGCAGTTTTTCTGGGGCCAACGTCCTGACTTTC. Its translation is CASSFSGANVLTF.

The CDR3 protein is CASRQQHSGANVLTF. In DNA, the CDR3 is TGTGCCAGCAGGCAACAGCACTCTGGGGCCAACGTCCTGACTTTC. The chain joins TRBV2 to TRBJ2-6; D unclear. Germline V gene lookup returns CDR1 SNHLY and CDR2 FYNNEI. The CDR3 runs to 15 residues. The germline V and J ends were trimmed by 6 bases and 0 bases, with 9 bases remaining between them. The full variable domain, in which reference TRBV2 and TRBJ2-6 provide the parts outside the CDR3, is EPEVTQTPSHQVTQMGQEVILRCVPISNHLYFYWYRQILGQKVEFLVSFYNNEISEKSEIFDDQFSVERPDGSNFTLKIRSTKLEDSAMYFCASRQQHSGANVLTFGAGSRLTVL.

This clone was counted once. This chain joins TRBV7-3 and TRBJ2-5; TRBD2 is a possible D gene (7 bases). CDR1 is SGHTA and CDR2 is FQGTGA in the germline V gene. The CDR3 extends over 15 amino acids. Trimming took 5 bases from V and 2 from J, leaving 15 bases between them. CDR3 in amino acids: CASSRGAVAQETQYF. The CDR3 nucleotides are TGTGCCAGCAGCCGGGGGGCGGTAGCGCAAGAGACCCAGTACTTC.

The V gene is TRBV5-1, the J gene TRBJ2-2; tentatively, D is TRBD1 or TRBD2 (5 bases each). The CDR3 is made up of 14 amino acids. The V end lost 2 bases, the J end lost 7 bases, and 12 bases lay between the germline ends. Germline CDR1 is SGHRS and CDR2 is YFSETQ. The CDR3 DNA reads TGCGCCAGCAGCTTTGGGGGTGGACTCGGGGAGCTGTTTTTT. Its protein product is CASSFGGGLGELFF.

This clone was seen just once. CDR3: CASSPRTGDGYTF. The CDR3 DNA follows: TGTGCCAGCAGTCCCCGGACAGGTGATGGCTACACCTTC. The chain employs TRBV27 and TRBJ1-2; 7 positions match TRBD1. The CDR3 contains 13 residues. In germline, CDR1 is MNHEY, CDR2 SMNVEV (reference sequence). Trimming took 5 bases from V and 6 from J; bases not matched to a gene: 6.

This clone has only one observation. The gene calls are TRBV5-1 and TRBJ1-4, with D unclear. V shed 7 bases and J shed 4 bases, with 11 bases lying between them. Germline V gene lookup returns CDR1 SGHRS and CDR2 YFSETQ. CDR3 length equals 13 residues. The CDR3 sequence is CASRPRNNEKLFF. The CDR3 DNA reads TGCGCCAGCCGGCCACGGAATAATGAAAAACTGTTTTTT.

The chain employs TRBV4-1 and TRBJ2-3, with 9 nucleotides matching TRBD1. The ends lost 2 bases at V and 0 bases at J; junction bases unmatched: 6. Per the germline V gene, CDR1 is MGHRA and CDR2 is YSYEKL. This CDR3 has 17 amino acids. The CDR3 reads CASSQSPTGGSTDTQYF. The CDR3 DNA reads TGCGCCAGCAGCCAATCCCCGACAGGGGGGAGCACAGATACGCAGTATTTT.

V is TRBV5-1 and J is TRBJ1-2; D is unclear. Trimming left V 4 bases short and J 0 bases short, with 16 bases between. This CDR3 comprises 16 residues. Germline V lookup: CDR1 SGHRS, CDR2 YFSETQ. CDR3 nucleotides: TGCGCCAGCAGCATCGGTCCGGCAGGAACTAACTATGGCTACACCTTC. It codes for CASSIGPAGTNYGYTF.

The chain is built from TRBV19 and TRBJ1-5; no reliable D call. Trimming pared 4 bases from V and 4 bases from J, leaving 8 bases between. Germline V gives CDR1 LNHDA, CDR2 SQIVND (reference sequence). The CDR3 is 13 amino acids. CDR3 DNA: TGTGCCAGTAGTAGAGGGCCTAATCAGCCCCAGCATTTT. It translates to CASSRGPNQPQHF.

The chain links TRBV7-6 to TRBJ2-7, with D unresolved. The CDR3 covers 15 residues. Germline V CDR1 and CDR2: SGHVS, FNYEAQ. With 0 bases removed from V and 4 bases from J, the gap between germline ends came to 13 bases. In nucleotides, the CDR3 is TGTGCCAGCAGCTTAGCCCAAGGGAAAGGTTACGAGCAGTACTTC. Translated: CASSLAQGKGYEQYF.

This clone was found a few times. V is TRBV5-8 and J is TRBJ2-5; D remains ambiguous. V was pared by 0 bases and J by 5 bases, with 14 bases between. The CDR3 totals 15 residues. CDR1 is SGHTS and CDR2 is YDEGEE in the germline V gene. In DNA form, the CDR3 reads TGTGCCAGCAGCTTGGAAGTGAGGAGCCGGGAGACCCAGTACTTC. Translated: CASSLEVRSRETQYF. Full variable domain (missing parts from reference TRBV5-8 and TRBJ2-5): EAGVTQSPTHLIKTRGQQATLRCSPISGHTSVYWYQQALGLGLQFLLWYDEGEERNRGNFPPRFSGRQFPNYSSELNVNALELEDSALYLCASSLEVRSRETQYFGPGTRLLVL.

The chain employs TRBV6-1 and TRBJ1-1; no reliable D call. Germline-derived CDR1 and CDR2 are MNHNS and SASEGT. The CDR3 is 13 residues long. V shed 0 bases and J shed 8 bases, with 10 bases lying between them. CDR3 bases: TGTGCCAGCAGTGAAGCGCCCGATTTAGAAGCTTTCTTT. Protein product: CASSEAPDLEAFF.

The CDR3 is CASSLGAGTYNEQFF. The CDR3 region has the DNA TGCGCCAGCAGCTTGGGTGCAGGGACCTACAATGAGCAGTTCTTC. The chain carries TRBV5-1 and TRBJ2-1, with TRBD1 as a possible D gene (5 bases). This CDR3 comprises 15 residues. In germline, CDR1 is SGHRS, CDR2 YFSETQ. The V end lost 0 bases, the J end lost 2 bases, and 9 bases lay between the germline ends.

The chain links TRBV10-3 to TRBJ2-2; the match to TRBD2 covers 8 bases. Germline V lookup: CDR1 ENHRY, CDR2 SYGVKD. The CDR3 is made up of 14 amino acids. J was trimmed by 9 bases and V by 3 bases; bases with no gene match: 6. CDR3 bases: TGTGCCATCAGTGACCCCGGGAGGGGATGGGAGCTGTTTTTT. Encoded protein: CAISDPGRGWELFF.

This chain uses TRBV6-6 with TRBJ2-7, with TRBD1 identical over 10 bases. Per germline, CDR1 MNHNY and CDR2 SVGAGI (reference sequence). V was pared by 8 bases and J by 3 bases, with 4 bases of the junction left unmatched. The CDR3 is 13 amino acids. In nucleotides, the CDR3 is TGTGCCAGCCGGGACAGGGGATTCTACGAGCAGTACTTC. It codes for CASRDRGFYEQYF.

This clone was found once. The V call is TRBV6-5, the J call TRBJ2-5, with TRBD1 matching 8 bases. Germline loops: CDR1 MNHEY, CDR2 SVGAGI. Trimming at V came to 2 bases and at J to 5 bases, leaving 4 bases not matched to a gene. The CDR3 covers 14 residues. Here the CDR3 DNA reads TGTGCCAGCAGTTACGTGAACAGGGGGGAGACCCAGTACTTC. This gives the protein CASSYVNRGETQYF.

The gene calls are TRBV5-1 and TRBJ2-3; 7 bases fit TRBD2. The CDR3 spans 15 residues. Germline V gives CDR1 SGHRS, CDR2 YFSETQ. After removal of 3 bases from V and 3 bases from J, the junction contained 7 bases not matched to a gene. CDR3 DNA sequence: TGCGCCAGCAGCTCGGCGGGAGCGGGAACAGATACGCAGTATTTT. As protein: CASSSAGAGTDTQYF.

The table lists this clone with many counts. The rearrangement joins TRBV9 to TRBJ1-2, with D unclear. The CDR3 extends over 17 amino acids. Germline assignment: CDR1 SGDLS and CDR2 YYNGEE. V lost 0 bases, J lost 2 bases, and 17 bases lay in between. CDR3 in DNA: TGTGCCAGCAGCGTAGCTATATCTGGCAATTCAAACTATGGCTACACCTTC. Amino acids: CASSVAISGNSNYGYTF.

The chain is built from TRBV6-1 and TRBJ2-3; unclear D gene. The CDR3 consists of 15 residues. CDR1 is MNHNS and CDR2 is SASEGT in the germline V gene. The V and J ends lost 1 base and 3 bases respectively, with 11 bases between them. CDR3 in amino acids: CASSEGGSRTDTQYF. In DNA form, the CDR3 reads TGTGCCAGCAGTGAAGGGGGTAGCAGAACAGATACGCAGTATTTT.